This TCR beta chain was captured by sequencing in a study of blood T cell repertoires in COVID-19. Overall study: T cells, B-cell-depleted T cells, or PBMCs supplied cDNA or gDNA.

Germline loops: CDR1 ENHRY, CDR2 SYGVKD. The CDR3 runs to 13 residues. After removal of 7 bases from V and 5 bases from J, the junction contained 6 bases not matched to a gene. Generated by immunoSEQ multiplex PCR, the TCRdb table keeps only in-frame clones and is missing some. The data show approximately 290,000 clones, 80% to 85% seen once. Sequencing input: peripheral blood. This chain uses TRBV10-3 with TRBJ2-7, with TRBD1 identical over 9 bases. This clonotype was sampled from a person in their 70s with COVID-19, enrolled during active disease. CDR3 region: CAITPGQGNEQYF. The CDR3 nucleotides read TGTGCCATCACCCCGGGACAGGGAAACGAGCAGTACTTC.